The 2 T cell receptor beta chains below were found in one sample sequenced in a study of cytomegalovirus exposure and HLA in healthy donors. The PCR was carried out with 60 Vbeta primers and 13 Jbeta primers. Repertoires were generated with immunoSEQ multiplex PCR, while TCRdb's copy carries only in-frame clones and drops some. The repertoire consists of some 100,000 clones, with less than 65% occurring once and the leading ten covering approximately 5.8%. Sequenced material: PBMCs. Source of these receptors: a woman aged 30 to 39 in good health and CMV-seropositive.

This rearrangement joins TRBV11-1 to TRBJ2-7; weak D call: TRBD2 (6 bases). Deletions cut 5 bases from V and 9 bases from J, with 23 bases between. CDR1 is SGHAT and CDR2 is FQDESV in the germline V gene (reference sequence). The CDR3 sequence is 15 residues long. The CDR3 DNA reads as TGTGCCAGCAGCACCTCGGAGGGACGGGGGTTGGGGCAGTACTTC. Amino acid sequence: CASSTSEGRGLGQYF.

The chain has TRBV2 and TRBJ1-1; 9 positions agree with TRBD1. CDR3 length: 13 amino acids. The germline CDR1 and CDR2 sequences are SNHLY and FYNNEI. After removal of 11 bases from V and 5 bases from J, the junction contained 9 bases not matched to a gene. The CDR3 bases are TGTGCCTGCCCCGGGACAGGGCAAACTGAAGCTTTCTTT. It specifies CACPGTGQTEAFF.